The next 25 T cell receptor beta chains were all read from a single sample in a study of blood T cell repertoires in COVID-19. The protocol was immunoSEQ multiplex PCR, while the TCRdb copy is restricted to in-frame clones and leaves out a portion. The data show tens of thousands of clones, 86% seen once. What was sequenced was peripheral blood. These receptors were obtained from a man aged 25 to 40 with acute or convalescent COVID-19.

The chain links TRBV14 to TRBJ1-3, with 8 bases fitting TRBD1. Germline V gene lookup returns CDR1 SGHDN and CDR2 FVKESK. Losses at the gene ends were 4 bases for V and 2 bases for J; bases not matched to a gene: 7. The length of the CDR3 is 16 residues. The CDR3 sequence is CASSPNRGLTGNTIYF. DNA for the CDR3: TGTGCCAGCAGCCCGAACAGGGGGTTGACTGGAAACACCATATATTTT.

The V gene is TRBV19, the J gene TRBJ1-5, with D perhaps matching TRBD1 (5 bases). V lost 7 bases and J lost 2, with 18 bases in between. Germline CDR1 reads LNHDA; CDR2 reads SQIVND (reference sequence). CDR3 length: 16 amino acids. The DNA of the CDR3 is TGTGCCAGTATCATCGGTGGGGGGATTGGCAATCAGCCCCAGCATTTT. Its translation: CASIIGGGIGNQPQHF.

This clone was detected once. This sequence joins TRBV28 and TRBJ2-3, with D possibly being TRBD1 (6 bases). Germline-derived CDR1 and CDR2 are MDHEN and SYDVKM. The CDR3 is 15 amino acids. V was cut by 10 bases and J by 4 bases, with 21 bases left in between. In nucleotides, the CDR3 is TGTGCCACAGAGGGGGACCCTAGGGCCGCAGATACGCAGTATTTT. Protein product: CATEGDPRAADTQYF.

V is TRBV7-9 and J is TRBJ1-5; possibly TRBD1 for D (6 bases). Trimming took off 5 bases at V and 0 bases at J, with 17 bases between the two ends. This CDR3 spans 17 amino acids. In germline, CDR1 is SEHNR, CDR2 FQNEAQ (reference sequence). The CDR3 is CASSLWTDAFSNQPQHF. Written as DNA, the CDR3 is TGTGCCAGCAGCCTATGGACAGATGCCTTTAGCAATCAGCCCCAGCATTTT.

The chain couples TRBV10-3 to TRBJ2-1; 11 nucleotides agree with TRBD1. Germline-derived CDR1 and CDR2 are ENHRY and SYGVKD. The CDR3 totals 15 residues. V dropped 11 bases and J dropped 9; count of bases not matched to a gene: 15. As DNA, the CDR3 is TGTGCCGTCCGGGAAATGGGACAGGGGGGTAGTGAGCAGTTCTTC. Protein product: CAVREMGQGGSEQFF.

This clone was detected a few times. The chain has TRBV6-2 or TRBV6-3 and TRBJ2-7, with 10 bases identical to TRBD1. The junction had 15 bases not matched to a gene; V was cut back by 2 bases and J by 2 bases. CDR3 length: 19 residues. Germline CDR1 reads MNHEY; CDR2 reads SVGEGT. CDR3 DNA sequence: TGTGCCAGCAGTTACGACAGGTTGGGTTCGGGACAGGGGCCCTACGAGCAGTACGTC. Amino acids: CASSYDRLGSGQGPYEQYV.

This clone came up once. The chain carries TRBV6-5 and TRBJ2-2; tentatively, D is TRBD2 (7 bases). The CDR3 length is 15 residues. Trimming stripped 2 bases from V and 1 base from J, with 8 bases between. CDR1 MNHEY and CDR2 SVGAGI come from the germline V gene. The CDR3 here is CASSYRGGNTGELFF. CDR3 in DNA: TGTGCCAGCAGTTACAGGGGGGGGAACACCGGGGAGCTGTTTTTT.

The chain has TRBV7-9 and TRBJ1-2, with a weak D call TRBD1 (5 bases). The CDR3 consists of 15 residues. Germline loops: CDR1 SEHNR, CDR2 FQNEAQ (reference sequence). V was cut by 3 bases and J by 0 bases, with 11 bases left in between. Written as DNA, the CDR3 is TGTGCCAGCAGCTTGGCTACGACAGCTAACTATGGCTACACCTTC. As protein: CASSLATTANYGYTF.

In DNA, the CDR3 is TGTGCCAGCAGCCCTCGGGACAGGCCTCAGGGTGAAGCTTTCTTT. Translating gives CASSPRDRPQGEAFF. The genes are TRBV9 and TRBJ1-1; 8 positions match TRBD1. The J segment lost 7 bases and the V segment lost 4 bases, leaving 12 bases of the junction unmatched. The CDR3 covers 15 residues. Germline lookup yields CDR1 SGDLS and CDR2 YYNGEE.

The rearrangement uses TRBV2 and TRBJ2-1, with D maybe TRBD1 (5 bases). Germline values: CDR1 SNHLY, CDR2 FYNNEI. The CDR3 spans 16 residues. V was trimmed by 0 bases and J by 6 bases, leaving 15 bases between them. The chain's CDR3 is CASSEAALERGNEQFF. Written as DNA, the CDR3 is TGTGCCAGCAGTGAAGCGGCCCTAGAAAGGGGCAATGAGCAGTTCTTC.

V is TRBV6-5 and J is TRBJ1-2, with 7 bases fitting TRBD1. This CDR3 is built from 13 residues. The V and J ends lost 7 bases and 7 bases, in that order; junction bases with no gene match: 9. Per the germline V gene, CDR1 is MNHEY and CDR2 is SVGAGI. The CDR3, as DNA: TGTGCCAGCACTAGAGACAGGGATGGTGGCTACACCTTC. This codes for CASTRDRDGGYTF.

The chain couples TRBV7-9 to TRBJ1-6, with D unclear. V shed 3 bases and J shed 13 bases, with 13 bases lying between them. CDR1 and CDR2 from the germline V gene are SEHNR and FQNEAQ (reference sequence). The CDR3 is 13 amino acids. The CDR3 sequence: CASSFAGREPLHF. The DNA of the CDR3 is TGTGCCAGCAGCTTTGCCGGGAGGGAGCCCCTCCACTTT.

Details on this clone: Different DNA sequences within this sample yield the same CDR3. The gene calls are TRBV3-1 (or the pseudogene TRBV3-2) and TRBJ1-1; D unresolved. The CDR3 has 13 amino acids. Trimming stripped 3 bases from V and 6 bases from J, with 11 bases between. Germline CDR1 reads LGHDT; CDR2 reads YNNKEL (reference sequence). CDR3 sequence (DNA): TGTGCCAGCAGCCACGAAATTACATCTGAAGCTTTCTTT. It is translated as CASSHEITSEAFF.

The chain is built from TRBV18 and TRBJ2-2; 8 bases fit TRBD1. J gave up 2 bases and V 3 bases, and 5 bases lay outside the gene matches. Germline-derived CDR1 and CDR2 are KGHSH and LQKENI. There are 16 residues in the CDR3. The CDR3 loop reads CASSPRQGLNTGELFF. The CDR3 coding sequence is TGTGCCAGCTCACCCCGACAGGGGCTTAACACCGGGGAGCTGTTTTTT. Full variable domain (remainder filled in from reference TRBV18 and TRBJ2-2): NAGVMQNPRHLVRRRGQEARLRCSPMKGHSHVYWYRQLPEEGLKFMVYLQKENIIDESGMPKERFSAEFPKEGPSILRIQQVVRGDSAAYFCASSPRQGLNTGELFFGEGSRLTVL.

The gene calls are TRBV10-1 and TRBJ2-3; D gene ambiguous. The germline gives CDR1 WNHNN, CDR2 SYGVQD (reference sequence). This CDR3 has 14 amino acids. Trimming shortened V by 2 bases and J by 6 bases, and 12 bases separated the two germline ends. CDR3 sequence reads: CASSEAGWADTQYF. The CDR3 DNA reads TGCGCCAGCAGTGAGGCAGGTTGGGCGGATACGCAGTATTTT.

V gene TRBV28 combines with J gene TRBJ1-6; 7 bases line up with TRBD1. V dropped 6 bases and J dropped 6; count of bases not matched to a gene: 8. Germline V gene data show CDR1 as MDHEN and CDR2 as SYDVKM. The CDR3 is 15 residues long. The CDR3 sequence: CASRLPGTANSPLHF. The CDR3 DNA reads as TGTGCCAGCAGACTACCCGGGACAGCTAATTCACCCCTCCACTTT.

This chain uses TRBV10-3 with TRBJ1-3; D not certain. The length of the CDR3 is 16 residues. Germline CDR1 reads ENHRY; CDR2 reads SYGVKD. V lost 6 bases and J lost 7, with 22 bases in between. CDR3 nucleotides: TGTGCCATCAGCCGAGATACACGAAGACTCGGTAACACCATATATTTT. Translation: CAISRDTRRLGNTIYF.

V is TRBV3-1 (or the pseudogene TRBV3-2) and J is TRBJ1-1, with D maybe TRBD1 (5 bases). This CDR3 has 14 residues. Germline CDR1 is LGHDT and CDR2 is YNNKEL (reference sequence). Trimming shortened V by 4 bases and J by 5 bases, and 14 bases separated the two germline ends. The DNA for the CDR3 is TGTGCCAGCAGCCTAGCCTCAGGGTGGACTGAAGCTTTCTTT. Residues: CASSLASGWTEAFF.

The chain joins TRBV7-2 to TRBJ1-3; D call uncertain. Germline V gene lookup returns CDR1 SGHTA and CDR2 FQGNSA. Deletions cut 5 bases from V and 3 bases from J, with 8 bases between. The length of the CDR3 is 13 residues. In nucleotides, the CDR3 is TGTGCCAGCAGCCCCCTACTTGGAAACACCATATATTTT. This sequence encodes CASSPLLGNTIYF.

The rearrangement uses TRBV24-1 and TRBJ2-3; no clear D gene. The CDR3 covers 12 residues. The germline V gene has CDR1 KGHDR and CDR2 SFDVKD. The V end lost 9 bases, the J end lost 3 bases, and 9 bases lay between the germline ends. This chain's CDR3 is CATSGSTDTQYF. The CDR3 DNA follows: TGTGCCACCTCCGGTTCGACAGATACGCAGTATTTT.

The chain links TRBV5-4 to TRBJ1-2, with 7 positions matching TRBD1. The CDR3 extends over 15 amino acids. Trimming cost V 5 bases and J 2 bases; bases outside gene matches: 9. Germline V gives CDR1 SGHNT, CDR2 YYREEE (reference sequence). The chain's CDR3 is CASRDGTDFNYGYTF. CDR3 sequence (DNA): TGTGCCAGCAGGGATGGGACAGACTTCAACTATGGCTACACCTTC.

V and J are TRBV11-2 and TRBJ2-4; tentatively, D is TRBD2 (6 bases). The V gene lost 5 bases and the J gene lost 0 bases, with 17 bases spanning the gap. The germline V gene encodes CDR1 SGHAT and CDR2 FQNNGV. The CDR3 contains 17 residues. The DNA of the CDR3 is TGTGCCAGCAGCCCCCGAGCCGGAGGGTTAGCCAAAAACATTCAGTACTTC. Its protein product is CASSPRAGGLAKNIQYF.

J is TRBJ2-2 and V is TRBV28; D not certain. The germline V gene encodes CDR1 MDHEN and CDR2 SYDVKM. This CDR3 region has 14 residues. Trimming removed 8 bases from V and 0 bases from J, with 10 bases in between. DNA for the CDR3: TGTGCCAGCCTCCGACACGCGAACACCGGGGAGCTGTTTTTT. Its protein product is CASLRHANTGELFF.

The V and J genes are TRBV6-5 and TRBJ2-1; tentative D call: TRBD2 (5 bases). The V and J ends lost 4 bases and 6 bases respectively, with 10 bases between them. CDR1 and CDR2 from the germline V gene are MNHEY and SVGAGI. This CDR3 is built from 13 residues. CDR3 nucleotide sequence: TGTGCCAGCAGTTCCCCGGGAAGCAATGAGCAGTTCTTC. It is translated as CASSSPGSNEQFF.

The gene calls are TRBV15 and TRBJ1-4, with D perhaps TRBD1 (6 bases). The germline V and J ends were trimmed by 3 bases and 8 bases, with 10 bases remaining between them. The CDR3 totals 13 residues. Looked up from germline, CDR1 is LNHNV and CDR2 is YYDKDF (reference sequence). The CDR3 nucleotides read TGTGCCACCAGCAGGAACAGGGAGGAAAAACTGTTTTTT. As protein: CATSRNREEKLFF.